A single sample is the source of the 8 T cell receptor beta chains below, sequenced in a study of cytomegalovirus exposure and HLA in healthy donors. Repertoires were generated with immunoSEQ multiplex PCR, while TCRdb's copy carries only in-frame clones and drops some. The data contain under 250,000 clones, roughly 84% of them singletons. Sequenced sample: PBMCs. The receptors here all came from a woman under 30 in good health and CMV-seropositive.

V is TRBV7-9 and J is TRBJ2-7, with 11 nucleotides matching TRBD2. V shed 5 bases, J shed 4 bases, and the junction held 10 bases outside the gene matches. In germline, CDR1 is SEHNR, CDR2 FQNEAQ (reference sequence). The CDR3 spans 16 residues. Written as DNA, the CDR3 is TGTGCCAGCAGCACACGTACTAGCGGGAGTTGGTACGAGCAGTACTTC. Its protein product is CASSTRTSGSWYEQYF.

The CDR3: CASSFNEGETQYF. Here the CDR3 DNA reads TGTGCCAGCAGCTTTAATGAGGGTGAGACGCAGTATTTT. The genes are TRBV7-9 and TRBJ2-3; D might be TRBD2 (5 bases). CDR1 SEHNR and CDR2 FQNEAQ come from the germline V gene (reference sequence). The CDR3 contains 13 residues. Trimming cost V 3 bases and J 9 bases, with 13 bases left between them.

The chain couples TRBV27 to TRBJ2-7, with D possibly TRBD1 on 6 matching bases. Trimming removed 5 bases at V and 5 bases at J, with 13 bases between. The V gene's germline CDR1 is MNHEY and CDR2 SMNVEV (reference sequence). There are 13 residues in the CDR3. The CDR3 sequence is CASSIQGFDEQYF. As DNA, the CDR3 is TGTGCCAGCAGTATACAGGGTTTCGACGAGCAGTACTTC.

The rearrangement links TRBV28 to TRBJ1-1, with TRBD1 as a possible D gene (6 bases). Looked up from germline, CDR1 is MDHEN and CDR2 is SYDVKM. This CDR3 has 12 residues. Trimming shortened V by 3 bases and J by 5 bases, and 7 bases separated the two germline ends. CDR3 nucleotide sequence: TGTGCCAGCAGTTTCGGACAGACTGAAGCTTTCTTT. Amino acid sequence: CASSFGQTEAFF.

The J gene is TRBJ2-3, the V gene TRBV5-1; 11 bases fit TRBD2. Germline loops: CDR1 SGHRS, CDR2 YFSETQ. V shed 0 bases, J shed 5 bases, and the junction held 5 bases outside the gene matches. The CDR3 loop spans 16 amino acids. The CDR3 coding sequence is TGCGCCAGCAGCTTGGGACTAGCGGGAATGATAGATACGCAGTATTTT. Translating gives CASSLGLAGMIDTQYF.

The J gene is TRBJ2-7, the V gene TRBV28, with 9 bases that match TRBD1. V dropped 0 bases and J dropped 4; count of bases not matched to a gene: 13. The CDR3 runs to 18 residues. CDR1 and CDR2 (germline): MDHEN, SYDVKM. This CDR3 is CASSLWLSRQGVRYEQYF. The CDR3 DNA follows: TGTGCCAGCAGTTTATGGTTATCGAGACAGGGGGTGAGGTACGAGCAGTACTTC. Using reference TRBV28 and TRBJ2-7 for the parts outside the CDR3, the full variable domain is DVKVTQSSRYLVKRTGEKVFLECVQDMDHENMFWYRQDPGLGLRLIYFSYDVKMKEKGDIPEGYSVSREKKERFSLILESASTNQTSMYLCASSLWLSRQGVRYEQYFGPGTRLTVT.

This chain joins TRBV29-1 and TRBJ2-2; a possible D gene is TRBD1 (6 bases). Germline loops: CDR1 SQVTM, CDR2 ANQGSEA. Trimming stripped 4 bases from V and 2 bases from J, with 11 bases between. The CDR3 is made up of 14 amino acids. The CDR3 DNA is TGCAGCGTTGCGGGACACTCAAACACCGGGGAGCTGTTTTTT. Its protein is CSVAGHSNTGELFF.

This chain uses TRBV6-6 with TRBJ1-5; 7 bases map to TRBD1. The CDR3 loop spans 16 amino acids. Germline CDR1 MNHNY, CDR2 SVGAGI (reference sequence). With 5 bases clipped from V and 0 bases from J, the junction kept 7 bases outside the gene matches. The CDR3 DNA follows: TGTGCCAGCAGTGGTCGACAGGGAACTAGCAATCAGCCCCAGCATTTT. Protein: CASSGRQGTSNQPQHF.